The 22 T cell receptor beta chains given below trace back to one sample, sequenced in a study of blood T cell repertoires in COVID-19. Assay used: immunoSEQ multiplex PCR; TCRdb lists only in-frame clones, some missing. There are about 140,000 clones in the sample; 80% to 90% occur only once, and about 10% lies in the top ten. The sample comprised peripheral blood. Receptors were obtained from a man aged 55-75 years with active or convalescent COVID-19.

This chain uses TRBV29-1 with TRBJ2-3; TRBD1 agrees at 7 bases. V shed 7 bases, J shed 2 bases, and the junction held 9 bases outside the gene matches. Germline V gene lookup returns CDR1 SQVTM and CDR2 ANQGSEA. The length of the CDR3 is 14 residues. Written as DNA, the CDR3 is TGCAGCGGCCTCGACAGGGCCAACACAGATACGCAGTATTTT. It is translated as CSGLDRANTDTQYF.

The chain is built from TRBV6-1 and TRBJ1-5; D unresolved. Per germline, CDR1 MNHNS and CDR2 SASEGT. V gave up 2 bases and J gave up 6 bases, with 17 bases separating them. CDR3 length: 16 residues. The CDR3 protein is CASSESLGEVGQPQHF. DNA for the CDR3: TGTGCCAGCAGTGAAAGTCTAGGCGAAGTGGGTCAGCCCCAGCATTTT.

The J gene is TRBJ1-5, the V gene TRBV27, with D possibly TRBD1 on 5 matching bases. CDR3 length equals 15 residues. CDR1 and CDR2 (germline): MNHEY, SMNVEV (reference sequence). The V gene lost 4 bases and the J gene lost 7 bases, with 17 bases spanning the gap. CDR3 region: CASSSGFDSRQPQHF. The CDR3 DNA sequence: TGTGCCAGCAGTTCCGGGTTTGACAGTCGGCAGCCCCAGCATTTT.

This chain uses TRBV18 with TRBJ1-6; 9 nucleotides agree with TRBD1. CDR1 is KGHSH, CDR2 LQKENI, per germline. The CDR3 spans 14 residues. J gave up 8 bases and V 1 base, and 0 bases lay outside the gene matches. The CDR3 loop is CASSPRDRDSPLHF. The CDR3 nucleotides read TGTGCCAGCTCACCACGGGACAGGGATTCACCCCTCCACTTT.

The chain joins TRBV2 to TRBJ1-1, with 8 positions matching TRBD1. The CDR3 is 15 residues long. Trimming took 7 bases from V and 0 from J; bases not matched to a gene: 7. Germline values: CDR1 SNHLY, CDR2 FYNNEI. CDR3 sequence: CASKGQGLMNTEAFF. The CDR3 DNA reads as TGTGCCAGCAAAGGACAGGGCCTCATGAACACTGAAGCTTTCTTT.

The J gene is TRBJ2-2, the V gene TRBV19, with TRBD1 identical over 9 bases. The V gene end was trimmed by 10 bases and the J gene end by 5 bases; junction bases not matched to a gene: 5. Germline values: CDR1 LNHDA, CDR2 SQIVND (reference sequence). This CDR3 is 13 amino acids long. The CDR3 DNA is TGTGCCACCGGGACAGGGAGGACCGGGGAGCTGTTTTTT. It translates to CATGTGRTGELFF.

The chain joins TRBV9 to TRBJ2-5; TRBD2 matches at 9 bases. The V and J ends lost 4 bases and 2 bases, in that order; junction bases with no gene match: 6. There are 15 residues in the CDR3. The germline V gene has CDR1 SGDLS and CDR2 YYNGEE. The CDR3 DNA follows: TGTGCCAGCAGCCCAACGGGACTAGCACAAGAGACCCAGTACTTC. Translation: CASSPTGLAQETQYF.

The chain recombines TRBV24-1 with TRBJ2-4, with 8 bases matching TRBD1. This CDR3 has 15 amino acids. The germline V gene encodes CDR1 KGHDR and CDR2 SFDVKD. Trimming removed 3 bases from V and 7 bases from J; junction bases left unmatched: 7. The CDR3 is CATSDPRQGMNIQYF. In DNA form, the CDR3 reads TGTGCCACCAGTGATCCTCGACAGGGGATGAACATTCAGTACTTC.

The DNA of the CDR3 is TGTGCCAGCAGACTGAGGAGTCTAGCGAACAATGAGCAGTTCTTC. Amino acids: CASRLRSLANNEQFF. The V call is TRBV6-5, the J call TRBJ2-1; D is perhaps TRBD2 (6 bases). V was cut by 6 bases and J by 5 bases, with 17 bases left in between. CDR1 is MNHEY and CDR2 is SVGAGI in the germline V gene. This CDR3 has 15 amino acids.

This clone has just one count. The rearrangement links TRBV6-1 to TRBJ1-4, with 7 bases matching TRBD1. J lost 4 bases, V lost 4 bases, and 12 bases had no gene match. This CDR3 has 17 amino acids. Germline V lookup: CDR1 MNHNS, CDR2 SASEGT. The CDR3 bases are TGTGCCAGCAGTGTGGGTTCCGTCGGGACAGATAATGAAAAACTGTTTTTT. Protein: CASSVGSVGTDNEKLFF.

The chain uses TRBV15 and TRBJ2-5; weak D call: TRBD1 (5 bases). V was pared by 3 bases and J by 1 base, with 6 bases between. In germline, CDR1 is LNHNV, CDR2 YYDKDF (reference sequence). The CDR3 runs to 13 residues. CDR3: CATSSDSQETQYF. The CDR3 DNA is TGTGCCACCAGCAGTGACAGCCAAGAGACCCAGTACTTC.

V is TRBV10-2 and J is TRBJ1-4, with 9 bases identical to TRBD1. Germline lookup yields CDR1 WSHSY and CDR2 SAAADI. J gave up 1 base and V 6 bases, and 3 bases lay outside the gene matches. The CDR3 length is 15 residues. CDR3 protein: CASRTGGRTNEKLFF. The CDR3 nucleotides are TGCGCCAGCAGGACAGGGGGAAGAACTAATGAAAAACTGTTTTTT.

This clone was seen a handful of times. CDR3 in amino acids: CASSSHLDRGDTQYF. The CDR3 coding sequence is TGTGCCAGCAGTTCTCACTTGGACAGGGGAGATACGCAGTATTTT. The J gene is TRBJ2-3, the V gene TRBV27, with 9 bases identical to TRBD1. Trimming took 4 bases from V and 5 from J; bases not matched to a gene: 7. CDR1 MNHEY and CDR2 SMNVEV come from the germline V gene (reference sequence). The CDR3 contains 15 residues.

V gene TRBV24-1 combines with J gene TRBJ2-2; 9 bases match TRBD1. J lost 4 bases, V lost 7 bases, and 12 bases had no gene match. Germline V gene data show CDR1 as KGHDR and CDR2 as SFDVKD. The CDR3 contains 17 residues. The DNA for the CDR3 is TGTGCCACCAGGGACAGGGGTTCGGGAGCTGGCACCGGGGAGCTGTTTTTT. Protein sequence: CATRDRGSGAGTGELFF.

This clone was seen many times. This same CDR3 is encoded by further DNA sequences in the sample. In nucleotides, the CDR3 is TGTGCCAGCAGCTTAGAGGGGGCAGCTAACTATGGCTACACCTTC. Translating it yields CASSLEGAANYGYTF. This rearrangement joins TRBV11-2 to TRBJ1-2; TRBD1 is a possible D gene (6 bases). This CDR3 is built from 15 residues. V was shortened by 0 bases and J by 0 bases, with 8 bases between the two germline ends. Germline loops: CDR1 SGHAT, CDR2 FQNNGV.

This clone came up once. The chain joins TRBV7-2 to TRBJ1-1; tentatively, D is TRBD1 (5 bases). V lost 5 bases and J 0 bases, leaving 7 bases between the germline ends. The CDR3 runs to 13 residues. The germline CDR1 and CDR2 sequences are SGHTA and FQGNSA. The CDR3 sequence is CASSATVNTEAFF. The CDR3, as DNA: TGTGCCAGCAGCGCGACAGTGAACACTGAAGCTTTCTTT. Supplemented by reference TRBV7-2 and TRBJ1-1, the full variable domain reads GAGVSQSPSNKVTEKGKDVELRCDPISGHTALYWYRQSLGQGLEFLIYFQGNSAPDKSGLPSDRFSAERTGGSVSTLTIQRTQQEDSAVYLCASSATVNTEAFFGQGTRLTVV.

The chain couples TRBV29-1 to TRBJ1-3, with TRBD1 matching over 8 bases. The J segment lost 12 bases and the V segment lost 3 bases, leaving 4 bases of the junction unmatched. Per the germline V gene, CDR1 is SQVTM and CDR2 is ANQGSEA. The CDR3 extends over 11 amino acids. The CDR3 loop is CSVELQGDIYF. The CDR3, as DNA: TGCAGCGTTGAGCTACAGGGGGACATATATTTT.

CDR3 DNA sequence: TGCGCCAGCAGCTTACAGGGGGCGAACACCGGGGAGCTGTTTTTT. It specifies CASSLQGANTGELFF. The chain is built from TRBV5-1 and TRBJ2-2, with 8 bases identical to TRBD1. Per germline, CDR1 SGHRS and CDR2 YFSETQ. The CDR3 runs 15 residues. V shed 2 bases and J 0 bases; nucleotides not matched to a gene: 0.

This clone has only a few counts. The rearrangement joins TRBV6-6 to TRBJ1-5, with TRBD1 matching over 9 bases. Germline V gene data show CDR1 as MNHNY and CDR2 as SVGAGI (reference sequence). The CDR3 has 14 residues. J gave up 4 bases and V 6 bases, and 4 bases lay outside the gene matches. The chain's CDR3 is CASSGQGRNQPQHF. For the CDR3, the DNA is TGTGCCAGCAGCGGACAGGGGCGGAATCAGCCCCAGCATTTT.

This chain links TRBV27 with TRBJ1-1; TRBD1 agrees at 12 bases. This CDR3 spans 17 amino acids. The germline gives CDR1 MNHEY, CDR2 SMNVEV (reference sequence). The J segment lost 3 bases and the V segment lost 5 bases, leaving 10 bases of the junction unmatched. CDR3 amino acids: CASSTRDRGRVDTEAFF. The CDR3 DNA follows: TGTGCCAGCAGTACTCGGGACAGGGGGCGCGTGGACACTGAAGCTTTCTTT.

The V call is TRBV4-3, the J call TRBJ1-5; unclear D gene. V was trimmed by 0 bases and J by 4 bases, leaving 4 bases between them. This CDR3 region has 13 residues. Per the germline V gene, CDR1 is LGHNA and CDR2 is YSLEER. Here the CDR3 DNA reads TGCGCCAGCAGCCAAGATATAAATCAGCCCCAGCATTTT. Protein: CASSQDINQPQHF.

V gene TRBV30 combines with J gene TRBJ1-1, with D possibly TRBD1 on 6 matching bases. V dropped 3 bases and J dropped 1 base, with 15 bases sitting between them. The CDR3 extends over 15 amino acids. CDR1 and CDR2 (germline): GTSNPN, SVGIG (reference sequence). This chain's CDR3 is CAWRKSGTKNTEAFF. DNA for the CDR3: TGTGCCTGGAGGAAATCCGGGACAAAGAACACTGAAGCTTTCTTT. The complete variable domain, with remaining parts taken from reference TRBV30 and TRBJ1-1, reads SQTIHQWPATLVQPVGSPLSLECTVEGTSNPNLYWYRQAAGRGLQLLFYSVGIGQISSEVPQNLSASRPQDRQFILSSKKLLLSDSGFYLCAWRKSGTKNTEAFFGQGTRLTVV.